The clone carrying this TCR beta chain showed up just a few times. The antigen is not known. Germline is not matched at one junction end, which may reflect a read error. With 60 Vbeta and 13 Jbeta primers, the PCR was carried out. Profiling relied on immunoSEQ multiplex PCR, and the TCRdb table lists in-frame clones only, not all of them. The profile shows 85,000 to 100,000 clones, around 74% of them singletons. This sample is drawn from a study of cytomegalovirus exposure and HLA in healthy donors. Study results and caveats: Accurate predictions that matched the HLA-A and HLA-B alleles of most subjects were reportedly made from TCR beta sequences. Many donors carried some public TCRs, although rarity characterized most TCR sequences.

The length of the CDR3 is 12 residues. CDR1 SEHNR and CDR2 FQNEAQ come from the germline V gene (reference sequence). Sample: PBMCs. This sequence originates from a man aged 50-60 years in good health and CMV-seropositive. The chain combines TRBV7-9 with TRBJ2-7; D gene unclear. CDR3 DNA sequence: TGTTCCAGCAGCTTAGACACAGCAGAGCAGTACTTC. Protein sequence: CSSSLDTAEQYF.